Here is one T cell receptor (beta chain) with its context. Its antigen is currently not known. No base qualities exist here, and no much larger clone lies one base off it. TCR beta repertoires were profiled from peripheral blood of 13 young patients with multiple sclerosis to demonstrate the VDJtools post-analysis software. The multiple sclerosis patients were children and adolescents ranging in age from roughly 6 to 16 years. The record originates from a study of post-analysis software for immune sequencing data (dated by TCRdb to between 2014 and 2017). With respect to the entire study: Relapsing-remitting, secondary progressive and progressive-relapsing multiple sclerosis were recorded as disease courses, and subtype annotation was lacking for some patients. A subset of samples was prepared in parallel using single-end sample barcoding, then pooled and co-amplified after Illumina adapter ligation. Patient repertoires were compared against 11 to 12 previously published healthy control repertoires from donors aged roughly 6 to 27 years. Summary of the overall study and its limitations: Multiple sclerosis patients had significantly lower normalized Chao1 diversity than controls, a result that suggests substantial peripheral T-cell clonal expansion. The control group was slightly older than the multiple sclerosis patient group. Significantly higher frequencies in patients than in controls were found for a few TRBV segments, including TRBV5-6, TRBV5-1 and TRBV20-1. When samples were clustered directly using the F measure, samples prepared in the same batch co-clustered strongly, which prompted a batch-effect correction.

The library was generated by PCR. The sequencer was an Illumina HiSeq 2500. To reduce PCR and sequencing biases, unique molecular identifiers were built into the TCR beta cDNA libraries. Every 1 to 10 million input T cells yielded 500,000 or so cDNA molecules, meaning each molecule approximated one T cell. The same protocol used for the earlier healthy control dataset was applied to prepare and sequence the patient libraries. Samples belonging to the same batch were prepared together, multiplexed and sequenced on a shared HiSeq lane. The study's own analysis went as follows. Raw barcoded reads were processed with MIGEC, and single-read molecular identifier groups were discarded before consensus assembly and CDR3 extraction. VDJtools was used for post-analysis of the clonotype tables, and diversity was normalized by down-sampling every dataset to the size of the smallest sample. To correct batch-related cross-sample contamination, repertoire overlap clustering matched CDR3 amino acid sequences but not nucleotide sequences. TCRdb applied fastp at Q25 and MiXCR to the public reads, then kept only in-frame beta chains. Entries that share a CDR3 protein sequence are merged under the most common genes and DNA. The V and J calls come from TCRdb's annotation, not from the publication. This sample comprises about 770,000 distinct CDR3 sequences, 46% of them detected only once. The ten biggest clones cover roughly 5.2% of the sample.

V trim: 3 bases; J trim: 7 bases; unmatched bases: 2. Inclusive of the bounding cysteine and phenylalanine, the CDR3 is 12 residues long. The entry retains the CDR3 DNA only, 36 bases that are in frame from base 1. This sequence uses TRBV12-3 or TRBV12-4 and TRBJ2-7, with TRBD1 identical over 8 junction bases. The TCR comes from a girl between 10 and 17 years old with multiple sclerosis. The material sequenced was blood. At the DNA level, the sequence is TGTGCCAGCAGTTTCAGGGGGCGGGAGCAGTACTTC. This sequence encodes CASSFRGREQYF.